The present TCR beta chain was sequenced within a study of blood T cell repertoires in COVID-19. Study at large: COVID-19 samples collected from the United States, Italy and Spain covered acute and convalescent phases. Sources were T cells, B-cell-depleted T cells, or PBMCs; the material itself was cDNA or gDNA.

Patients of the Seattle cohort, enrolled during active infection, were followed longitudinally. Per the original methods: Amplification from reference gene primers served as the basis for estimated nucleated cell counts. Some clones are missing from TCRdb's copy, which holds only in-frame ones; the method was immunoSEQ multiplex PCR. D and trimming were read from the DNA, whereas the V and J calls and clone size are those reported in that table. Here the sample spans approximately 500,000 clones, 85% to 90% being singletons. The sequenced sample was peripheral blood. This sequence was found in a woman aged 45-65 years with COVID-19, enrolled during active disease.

The CDR3 spells CASSPQVMQYF. In DNA, the CDR3 is TGTGCCAGCAGCCCACAGGTAATGCAGTACTTC. The chain uses TRBV7-9 and TRBJ2-7, with a possible D match to TRBD1 (5 bases). The ends were cut back, 5 bases at V and 9 bases at J, with 11 bases in the middle. Germline lookup yields CDR1 SEHNR and CDR2 FQNEAQ (reference sequence). CDR3 size: 11 residues.